The subject of this entry is one T cell receptor (beta chain). Its antigen is still unknown. No quality values exist for individual bases; no much larger clone is one base distant. The data were obtained in a study of radiotherapy plus CTLA-4 blockade in lung cancer (dated by TCRdb to between 2018 and 2020). A note on the overall study: Among the enrolled patients, about 19% had an objective response, and 31% reached disease control.

The study evaluated CTLA-4 blockade (ipilimumab) given together with focal radiation therapy in patients who had chemo-refractory metastatic non-small-cell lung cancer. The library was produced with the immunoSEQ multiplex PCR assay. The clones in this table, taken by TCRdb from immuneACCESS, are in-frame only. Not every clone is retained; where verified, under half of the shortfall comes from an unresolved V gene, and the cause of the rest is unknown. This sample lists more than 55,000 clones; 77% were detected once. The ten largest clones add up to 3.5% to 4.5% of the sample. Beyond this particular receptor, the publication reports: After treatment with radiotherapy and ipilimumab, TCR clones that originated in tumors expanded in peripheral blood. Early dynamic changes in blood T cell clones, together with increased serum interferon-beta after radiation, were reported as the strongest predictors of response.

The germline V gene yields MNHEY for CDR1 and SVGAGI for CDR2. Trimming leaves V shorter by 5 bases and J shorter by 10 bases, with the junction holding 2 bases beyond the gene matches. There are 11 amino acids in the CDR3, from cysteine to phenylalanine inclusive. Of the read, only the CDR3 DNA is kept; its 33 bases are in frame from base 1. The source was peripheral blood, collected from a patient treated with radiotherapy plus ipilimumab. The V and J genes are TRBV6-5 and TRBJ1-1; 9 central bases correspond to TRBD1. The sequence came from a human donor with non-small cell lung cancer who had a partial response to radiotherapy plus ipilimumab. The nucleotides are TGTGCCAGCAGTACGACAGGGGGAGCTTTCTTT. It translates to CASSTTGGAFF.